This T cell receptor beta chain was found in a study of blood T cell repertoires in COVID-19. Study at large: Spain, Italy and the United States supplied samples that represented acute and convalescent COVID-19. Sources were T cells, B-cell-depleted T cells, or PBMCs; the material itself was cDNA or gDNA.

Authors' data handling: Amplification from reference gene primers served as the basis for estimated nucleated cell counts. The assay was immunoSEQ multiplex PCR, and TCRdb's table has in-frame clones only and misses some. V and J calls and clone size are copied from that table; D and trimming were computed from the DNA. The sample lists more than 300,000 clones, around four fifths seen once, with about 1.2% in the top ten. The CDR3 has 14 amino acids. CDR1 SGHNT and CDR2 YYREEE come from the germline V gene (reference sequence). Trimming left V 0 bases short and J 5 bases short, with 11 bases between.

Sequenced material: peripheral blood. This sequence joins TRBV5-4 and TRBJ2-5, with D maybe TRBD2 (7 bases). The sequence derives from a woman aged 45-65 years with acute or convalescent COVID-19. The CDR3 is CASSLGGGTETQYF. In DNA form, the CDR3 reads TGTGCCAGCAGCTTGGGGGGGGGCACTGAGACCCAGTACTTC. The whole variable domain, filled in from reference TRBV5-4 and TRBJ2-5, reads ETGVTQSPTHLIKTRGQQVTLRCSSQSGHNTVSWYQQALGQGPQFIFQYYREEENGRGNFPPRFSGLQFPNYSSELNVNALELDDSALYLCASSLGGGTETQYFGPGTRLLVL.